These 13 T cell receptor beta chains originate from one sample sequenced in a study of early T cells in non-severe SARS-CoV-2 infection. One entry per CDR3 protein, called by TCRdb with MiXCR from the 5' RACE reads. The sample carries about 98,000 distinct CDR3 sequences, approximately 11% recorded once. Sample: whole blood. The source of these receptors is an adult who was a healthcare worker with PCR-confirmed SARS-CoV-2 infection or an uninfected control (not recorded which).

At least ten counts were recorded for this clonotype. The gene calls are TRBV6-1 and TRBJ1-5, with D hard to call. V was trimmed by 3 bases and J by 4 bases, leaving 13 bases between them. The germline CDR1 and CDR2 sequences are MNHNS and SASEGT. The CDR3 is made up of 15 amino acids. CDR3 protein: CASSERQEPNQPQHF. The CDR3 coding sequence is TGTGCCAGCAGTGAGCGGCAGGAGCCTAATCAGCCCCAGCATTTT.

This clonotype was recorded at least ten times. This rearrangement joins TRBV4-2 to TRBJ1-2; 7 nucleotides align to TRBD1. Looked up from germline, CDR1 is LGHNA and CDR2 is YNFKEQ. This CDR3 has 16 amino acids. V gave up 4 bases and J gave up 1 base; unmatched junction bases: 9. In DNA form, the CDR3 reads TGTGCCAGCAGCCGACTTGGGACAGATGTTAACTATGGCTACACCTTC. It yields the protein CASSRLGTDVNYGYTF.

The chain carries TRBV28 and TRBJ2-7, with unresolved D. Trimming removed 6 bases from V and 3 bases from J, with 15 bases in between. In germline, CDR1 is MDHEN, CDR2 SYDVKM. This CDR3 comprises 14 residues. CDR3 bases: TGTGCCAGCAGGTCCACAGCACAAATCTACGAGCAGTACTTC. As protein: CASRSTAQIYEQYF.

This clonotype was found many times. The chain couples TRBV12-3 or TRBV12-4 to TRBJ1-5, with a tentative D call TRBD1 (5 bases). V dropped 5 bases and J dropped 11 bases, with 16 bases sitting between them. The CDR3 sequence is 13 residues long. CDR3 loop: CASSRPGPMAQHF. Here the CDR3 DNA reads TGTGCCAGCAGTCGCCCGGGACCAATGGCCCAGCATTTT.

The chain joins TRBV24-1 to TRBJ2-7; 10 bases line up with TRBD2. Trimming cost V 7 bases and J 0 bases; bases outside gene matches: 8. The germline gives CDR1 KGHDR, CDR2 SFDVKD. The CDR3 contains 16 residues. DNA of the CDR3: TGTGCCACCAGCTCACCTAGCGGGAGTAACTCCTACGAGCAGTACTTC. Its translation: CATSSPSGSNSYEQYF.

The V and J genes are TRBV5-6 and TRBJ2-1, with a tentative D call TRBD2 (6 bases). CDR3 length: 14 amino acids. CDR1 is SGHDT and CDR2 is YYEEEE in the germline V gene. Trimming shortened V by 3 bases and J by 3 bases, and 10 bases separated the two germline ends. CDR3 in amino acids: CASSSGEVYNEQFF. The CDR3, as DNA: TGTGCCAGCAGCTCCGGGGAGGTCTACAATGAGCAGTTCTTC.

In this sample, this clonotype turned up many times. The chain combines TRBV7-9 with TRBJ2-1, with a weak D call TRBD2 (6 bases). V was cut by 5 bases and J by 2 bases, with 13 bases left in between. This CDR3 is built from 15 residues. Germline V CDR1 and CDR2: SEHNR, FQNEAQ (reference sequence). The CDR3 DNA follows: TGTGCCAGCAGCGAGCGGGCATCCGCCTACAATGAGCAGTTCTTC. Encoded protein: CASSERASAYNEQFF.

This clonotype has more than one count but fewer than ten. The rearrangement links TRBV3-1 to TRBJ2-5, with D possibly matching TRBD2 (7 bases). V lost 1 base to trimming and J lost 1 base, with 10 bases between them. CDR3 length equals 15 residues. From germline, CDR1 is LGHDT and CDR2 YNNKEL (reference sequence). DNA of the CDR3: TGTGCCAGCAGCCAAGGGGGGGGGCGCCAAGAGACCCAGTACTTC. Translated: CASSQGGGRQETQYF.

The gene calls are TRBV20-1 and TRBJ2-2, with 8 positions matching TRBD1. Germline lookup yields CDR1 DFQATT and CDR2 SNEGSKA (reference sequence). The CDR3 is 14 residues long. Losses at the gene ends were 3 bases for V and 6 bases for J; bases not matched to a gene: 6. CDR3 DNA: TGCAGTGCTAGCAAGCAGGGGGCGTCCGGGGAGCTGTTTTTT. Protein sequence: CSASKQGASGELFF.

In this sample, this clonotype turned up a few times. The chain uses TRBV18 and TRBJ2-7; 8 bases line up with TRBD2. Germline loops: CDR1 KGHSH, CDR2 LQKENI. This CDR3 has 15 amino acids. V lost 4 bases and J lost 4; bases outside the gene matches: 9. The CDR3 nucleotides are TGTGCCAGCTCACGAAACCCGGGACTAGGGTACGAGCAGTACTTC. It encodes CASSRNPGLGYEQYF.

This clonotype appeared a few times. The chain has TRBV6-6 and TRBJ1-2; unclear D gene. The V and J ends lost 5 bases and 0 bases respectively, with 7 bases between them. Germline loops: CDR1 MNHNY, CDR2 SVGAGI (reference sequence). The CDR3 contains 13 residues. DNA for the CDR3: TGTGCCAGCAGTAAAGAAGCTAACTATGGCTACACCTTC. Amino acid sequence: CASSKEANYGYTF.

The sample holds many counts of this clonotype. CDR3 in DNA: TGTGCCAGCAGTTACCGACAGGGTGAAGCTTTCTTT. This sequence encodes CASSYRQGEAFF. The genes are TRBV28 and TRBJ1-1; 7 nucleotides match TRBD1. Germline V gene data show CDR1 as MDHEN and CDR2 as SYDVKM. V was clipped by 4 bases and J by 7 bases; unmatched bases: 3. The CDR3 runs to 12 residues.

This clonotype was recorded at least ten times. The genes are TRBV27 and TRBJ1-1, with a possible D match to TRBD1 (5 bases). Trimming cost V 6 bases and J 4 bases, with 18 bases left between them. Germline values: CDR1 MNHEY, CDR2 SMNVEV (reference sequence). CDR3 length: 15 amino acids. The CDR3 protein is CASRIMGVGGTEAFF. The CDR3 DNA reads as TGTGCCAGCAGGATTATGGGGGTTGGAGGCACTGAAGCTTTCTTT.